The TCR beta chain described here comes from a study of shared clonotypes between healthy human individuals. Study outcomes and limitations: Among a few donors, approximately 5.4% of naive CD4 clonotypes were found in common.

Some clones are missing from TCRdb's copy, which holds only in-frame ones; the method was immunoSEQ multiplex PCR. The table shows about 2.4 million clones, with around 90% occurring only once. As for this clone: Its antigen is as yet unknown.

In the CD4+ fraction, cells were divided into CD45RA+ naive and CD45RA-negative memory subsets. The clonotype was recovered from a man younger than 30 in good health. Sequenced input: naive CD4+ T cells sorted from blood. Subset described: CD45RA+ positively selected.

This CDR3 is CASSGQVYGYTF. Here the CDR3 DNA reads TGTGCCAGCAGCGGACAGGTCTATGGCTACACCTTC. This chain joins TRBV6-1 and TRBJ1-2, with 7 nucleotides matching TRBD1. V lost 6 bases and J lost 4; bases outside the gene matches: 2. CDR1 MNHNS and CDR2 SASEGT come from the germline V gene. The CDR3 has 12 amino acids.